This T cell receptor beta chain was observed in a study of Ad26.COV2.S vaccination and SARS-CoV-2 variants. Study-level information: Donor participated within the Ad26.COV2.S arm of the COV1001 trial.

In germline, CDR1 is LGHNA, CDR2 YSLEER. This CDR3 has 13 residues. Deletions cut 3 bases from V and 2 bases from J, with 7 bases between. Clones were read by immunoSEQ multiplex PCR, and TCRdb kept only the in-frame ones, dropping some. The sample includes around 450,000 clones, approximately 89% of them seen just once. As for treatment: roughly 19 received Ad26.COV2.S at low or high dose, single or two shots; a few received placebo; per-sample allocation not given. Sample collection was performed on day 63 after the first vaccine or placebo injection. This clonotype was sampled from a person aged 18 to 59 who received the Ad26.COV2.S COVID-19 vaccine or a placebo. The source material was peripheral blood, sampled in a trial of Ad26.COV2.S vaccine versus placebo. V gene TRBV4-3 combines with J gene TRBJ1-2; no clear D. CDR3: CASSHGGNYGYTF. The CDR3, as DNA: TGCGCCAGCAGCCACGGCGGAAACTATGGCTACACCTTC.